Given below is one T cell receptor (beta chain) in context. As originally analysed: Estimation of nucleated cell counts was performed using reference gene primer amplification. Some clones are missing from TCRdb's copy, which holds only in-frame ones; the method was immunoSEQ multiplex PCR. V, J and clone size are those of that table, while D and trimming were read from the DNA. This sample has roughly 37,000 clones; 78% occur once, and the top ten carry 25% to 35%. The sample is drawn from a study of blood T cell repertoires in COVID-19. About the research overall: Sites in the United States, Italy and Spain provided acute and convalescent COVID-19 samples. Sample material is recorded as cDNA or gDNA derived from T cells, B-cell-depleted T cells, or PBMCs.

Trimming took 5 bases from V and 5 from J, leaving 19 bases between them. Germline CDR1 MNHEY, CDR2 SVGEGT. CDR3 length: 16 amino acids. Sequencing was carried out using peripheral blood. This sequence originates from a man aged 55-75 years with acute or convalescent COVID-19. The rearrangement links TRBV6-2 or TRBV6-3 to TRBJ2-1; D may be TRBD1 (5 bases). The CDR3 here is CASSRPRIRGNNEQFF. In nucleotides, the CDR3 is TGTGCCAGCAGTCGCCCACGGATTAGGGGCAACAATGAGCAGTTCTTC.